Listed below are T cell receptor beta chains from one sample, sequenced in a study of T cells after yellow fever vaccination. In TCRdb, the 5' RACE reads were re-called with MiXCR into one record per CDR3 protein. Among 150,000 or so distinct CDR3 sequences listed, 5.5% to 7.5% were seen once. Sequences were derived from CD4+ T cells sorted from PBMCs, sampled around 5 days after the first yellow fever vaccination. The origin of the receptors is a man aged 18 to 35 who received the YFV17D yellow fever vaccine. The CDR3 runs from the conserved cysteine through the conserved F or W. D genes are given only for firm matches.

j_call d_call v_call cdr3_aa
TRBJ2-6 . TRBV20-1 CSAWGGGANVLTF
TRBJ2-1 TRBD1 TRBV24-1 CATSPGTGVNNEQFF
TRBJ1-5 TRBD1 TRBV28 CASSYPTGVVQPQHF
TRBJ2-3 TRBD1 TRBV29-1 CSGDRGIGDTQYF
TRBJ2-7 . TRBV10-3 CAISGDTSYEQYF
TRBJ1-5 . TRBV6-1 CASSDRGVRQPQHF
TRBJ2-4 . TRBV4-1 CASASPGQGMSKNIQYF
TRBJ1-6 TRBD1 TRBV27 CASSPQGVLSNSPLHF
TRBJ2-3 . TRBV20-1 CSAVRDSGTDTQYF
TRBJ1-4 . TRBV5-1 CASSPGTTAEEKLFF
TRBJ2-5 . TRBV4-1 CASSVDSTQYF
TRBJ2-4 . TRBV18 CASSPPGLAKNIQYF
TRBJ2-5 . TRBV23-1 CASSQSGGQGTQYF
TRBJ1-6 . TRBV27 CASGQGPLSSYNSPLHF
TRBJ2-3 . TRBV7-2 CASVGVRTDTQYF
TRBJ2-1 . TRBV6-4 CASSTNPYNEQFF
TRBJ2-2 . TRBV4-3 CASSQDGGYANTGELFF
TRBJ1-1 TRBD1 TRBV7-8 CASSLSTGWSTEAFF
TRBJ1-1 TRBD1 TRBV2 CASSDRELTEAFF
TRBJ2-3 . TRBV29-1 CSVEPPITDTQYF
TRBJ2-5 . TRBV20-1 CSARDFRGPAETQYF
TRBJ1-1 . TRBV6-5 CASSYSAGGGGRNTEAFF
TRBJ2-1 TRBD2 TRBV5-1 CASSGGSGGTSYNEQFF
TRBJ2-7 TRBD1 TRBV6-5 CASRSGQSSYEQYF
TRBJ2-3 TRBD1 TRBV7-3 CASSLTRDRGADTQYF